The TCR beta chain under discussion was sequenced for a study of blood T cell repertoires in COVID-19. Study at large: Specimens from acute and convalescent COVID-19 originated in the United States, Italy and Spain. Sources were T cells, B-cell-depleted T cells, or PBMCs; the material itself was cDNA or gDNA.

Residents of about 25 US areas, aged about 18 to 95 years, made up the participants. The CDR3 length is 19 residues. J lost 0 bases, V lost 2 bases, and 12 bases had no gene match. Germline loops: CDR1 LGHDT, CDR2 YNNKEL (reference sequence). TCRdb's copy holds only in-frame clones and misses some; the assay was immunoSEQ multiplex PCR. The data show roughly 230,000 clones, about 86% seen once. The rearrangement uses TRBV3-1 (or the pseudogene TRBV3-2) and TRBJ1-5, with 8 nucleotides matching TRBD1. The TCR sequence derives from a man aged 45-60 years who had recovered from COVID-19. Sample: PBMCs or T cells enriched from blood (not recorded which). CDR3 coding DNA: TGTGCCAGCAGCCAAAGCCGTCCAGGGGGCGGTTATAGCAATCAGCCCCAGCATTTT. This translates into CASSQSRPGGGYSNQPQHF.